This TCR beta chain is drawn from a study of beta chain features in type 1 diabetes. Expressed TCRB transcripts were sequenced after all isolated RNA was converted to cDNA. The data were produced by immunoSEQ multiplex PCR, yet TCRdb's version contains in-frame clones alone and is incomplete. The sample has under 130,000 clones, 25% to 35% seen once. This clone occurred a few times. The antigen is not known. The CDR3 sequence is 13 residues long. V shed 9 bases and J shed 7 bases, with 16 bases lying between them. Per germline, CDR1 LNHDA and CDR2 SQIVND (reference sequence). Study results and caveats: It was among patients, rather than healthy donors, that naive, central memory and Treg TCRB repertoires appeared more similar. All four CD4+ subsets from Type 1 diabetes patients carried moderately but significantly shorter TCRB CDR3s.

The receptor's source is a woman aged 18 to 35 with type 1 diabetes. Material: central memory CD4+ T cells from blood. This chain uses TRBV19 with TRBJ1-5; D is unresolved. The CDR3: CASSHGIGQPQHF. The CDR3 DNA sequence: TGTGCCAGCTCACACGGGATAGGGCAGCCCCAGCATTTT. Full variable domain (rest looked up from reference TRBV19 and TRBJ1-5): DGGITQSPKYLFRKEGQNVTLSCEQNLNHDAMYWYRQDPGQGLRLIYYSQIVNDFQKGDIAEGYSVSREKKESFPLTVTSAQKNPTAFYLCASSHGIGQPQHFGDGTRLSIL.